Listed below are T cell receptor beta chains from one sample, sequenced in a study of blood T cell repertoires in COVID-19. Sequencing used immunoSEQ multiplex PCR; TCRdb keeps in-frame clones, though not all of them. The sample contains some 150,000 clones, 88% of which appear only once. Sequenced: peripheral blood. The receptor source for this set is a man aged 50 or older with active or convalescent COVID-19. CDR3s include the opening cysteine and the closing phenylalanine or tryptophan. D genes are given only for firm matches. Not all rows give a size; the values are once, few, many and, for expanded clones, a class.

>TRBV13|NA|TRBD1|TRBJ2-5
TGTGCCAGCAGCCTACCGACAGGGGGAGAGACCCAGTACTTC
CASSLPTGGETQYF
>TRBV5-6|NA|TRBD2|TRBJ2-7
TGTGCCAGCAGCCTTGGGACTAGCGGGAGGGCCGGTTCCTACGAGCAGTACTTC
CASSLGTSGRAGSYEQYF
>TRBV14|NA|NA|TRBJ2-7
TGTGCCAGCAGCCAGGCTAGTGGCGAGCAGTACTTC
CASSQASGEQYF
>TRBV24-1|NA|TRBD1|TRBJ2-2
TGTGCCACCAGTGACAGGACAGGGTCGAACACCGGGGAGCTGTTTTTT
CATSDRTGSNTGELFF
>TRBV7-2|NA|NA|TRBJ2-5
TGTGCCAGCAGACCGACAACAGGGACCCAGTACTTC
CASRPTTGTQYF
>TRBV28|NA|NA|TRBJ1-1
TGTGCCAGCAGGCTACAGTTTCAAGCTTTCTTT
CASRLQFQAFF
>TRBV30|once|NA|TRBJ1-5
TGTGCCTGGAGTGTCAGGGGCAATCAGCCCCAGCATTTT
CAWSVRGNQPQHF
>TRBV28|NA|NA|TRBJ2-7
TGTGCCAGCAGTTTAGGGGCGGAGGGAAACTACGAGCAGTACTTC
CASSLGAEGNYEQYF
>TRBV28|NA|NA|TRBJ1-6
TGTGCCAGCAGTGCCGACAGCTCCTCACCCCTCCACTTT
CASSADSSSPLHF
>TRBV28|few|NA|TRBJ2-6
TGTGCCAGCTTTAACTCTGGGGCCAACGTCCTGACTTTC
CASFNSGANVLTF
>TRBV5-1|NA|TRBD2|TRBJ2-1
TGCGCCAGCAGCCCCGAACCCGGACTAGCGGGAGGGCCGGGGTTCTTC
CASSPEPGLAGGPGFF
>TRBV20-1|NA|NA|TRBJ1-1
TGCAGTGCTAGAGGCGGCACTGAAGCTTTCTTT
CSARGGTEAFF
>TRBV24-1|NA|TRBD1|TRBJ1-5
TGTGCCACCAGTGACCCGGGACAGAGAAGTCAGCCCCAGCATTTT
CATSDPGQRSQPQHF
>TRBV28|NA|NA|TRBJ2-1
TGTGCCAGCAGCTCCGGGGATGACAATGAGCAGTTCTTC
CASSSGDDNEQFF
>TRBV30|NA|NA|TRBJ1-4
TGTGCCAGTGAACGTTCGGGGACACCAACTAATGAAAAACTGTTTTTT
CASERSGTPTNEKLFF
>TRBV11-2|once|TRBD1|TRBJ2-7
TGTGCCAGCAGCGGCCGACAGGGCCTCGAGCAGTACTTC
CASSGRQGLEQYF
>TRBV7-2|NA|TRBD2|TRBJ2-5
TGTGCCAGCAGCTCGACTAGCGGGAGTGGGGAGACCCAGTACTTC
CASSSTSGSGETQYF
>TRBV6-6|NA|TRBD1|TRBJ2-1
TGTGCCAGCAGTTACGATCGGGACAGGGGGCTGTATGAGCAGTTCTTC
CASSYDRDRGLYEQFF